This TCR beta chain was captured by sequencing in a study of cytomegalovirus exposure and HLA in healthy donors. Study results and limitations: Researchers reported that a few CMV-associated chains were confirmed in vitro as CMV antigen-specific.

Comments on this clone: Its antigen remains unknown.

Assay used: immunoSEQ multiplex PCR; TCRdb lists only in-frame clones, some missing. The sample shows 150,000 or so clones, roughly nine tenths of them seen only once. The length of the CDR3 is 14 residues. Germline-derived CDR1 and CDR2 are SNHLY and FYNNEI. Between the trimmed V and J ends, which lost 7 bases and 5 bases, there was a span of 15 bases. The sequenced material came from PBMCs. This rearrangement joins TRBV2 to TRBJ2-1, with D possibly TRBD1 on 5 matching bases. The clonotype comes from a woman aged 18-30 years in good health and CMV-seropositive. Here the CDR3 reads CASTPGYPHNEQFF. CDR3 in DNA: TGTGCCAGCACCCCAGGGTATCCCCACAATGAGCAGTTCTTC.